The 26 T cell receptor beta chains listed next were all sequenced from one sample in a study of PD-1 blockade in mismatch repair-deficient tumors. Repertoires were generated with immunoSEQ multiplex PCR, while TCRdb's copy carries only in-frame clones and drops some. The data hold about 68,000 clones, with approximately 80% observed a single time. Specimen: peripheral blood, collected 2 weeks after starting pembrolizumab. The receptors here all came from an adult with mismatch repair-deficient cancer.

V gene TRBV11-1 combines with J gene TRBJ1-1; the D gene is possibly TRBD1 (6 bases). Trimming took 5 bases from V and 6 from J, leaving 25 bases between them. The CDR3 length is 17 residues. In germline, CDR1 is SGHAT, CDR2 FQDESV (reference sequence). Here the CDR3 DNA reads TGTGCCAGCAGCCTCGGCGGGTGGGGGCGCAGTGTTCCTGAAGCTTTCTTT. Translation: CASSLGGWGRSVPEAFF.

J is TRBJ2-3 and V is TRBV30; D is ambiguous. Per the germline V gene, CDR1 is GTSNPN and CDR2 is SVGIG (reference sequence). V shed 0 bases and J shed 6 bases, with 7 bases lying between them. This CDR3 is built from 12 residues. The CDR3 DNA reads as TGTGCCTGGAGTGTAAAAGGTGATACGCAGTATTTT. The encoded protein is CAWSVKGDTQYF.

Points on this clone: One end of the junction is discordant with germline, which a read error may explain. The V gene is TRBV7-3, the J gene TRBJ2-1; 7 nucleotides align to TRBD2. The germline V gene has CDR1 SGHTA and CDR2 FQGTGA. The CDR3 has 16 amino acids. The CDR3 DNA reads TGTGCCAGCAGCCTAACTAGCGCAAGCTCCTACAATGAGCAGTTCTTC. Translating gives CASSLTSASSYNEQFF.

This chain joins TRBV7-9 and TRBJ2-3; a weak D match, TRBD2 (6 bases). Germline CDR1 SEHNR, CDR2 FQNEAQ (reference sequence). Trimming left V 7 bases short and J 7 bases short, with 18 bases between. The CDR3 covers 14 residues. CDR3 residues: CASTFGGSGHTQYF. Here the CDR3 DNA reads TGTGCCAGCACCTTTGGGGGTAGCGGACATACGCAGTATTTT.

The sample holds one count of this clone. The CDR3 is CAWTGEASDSYEQYF. In DNA form, the CDR3 reads TGTGCCTGGACCGGAGAGGCTAGCGACTCCTACGAGCAGTACTTC. This chain uses TRBV30 with TRBJ2-7, with a weak D call TRBD2 (6 bases). Germline V CDR1 and CDR2: GTSNPN, SVGIG (reference sequence). CDR3 size: 15 residues. The V end lost 4 bases, the J end lost 0 bases, and 16 bases lay between the germline ends.

The chain employs TRBV18 and TRBJ2-1; 10 bases agree with TRBD2. Germline assignment: CDR1 KGHSH and CDR2 LQKENI. The V segment lost 6 bases and the J segment 4 bases; nucleotides outside the gene matches: 9. This CDR3 contains 16 residues. The CDR3 here is CASSPQPAGGYNEQFF. CDR3 sequence (DNA): TGTGCCAGCTCCCCCCAGCCAGCGGGAGGGTACAATGAGCAGTTCTTC.

This clone was recorded a few times. This chain connects TRBV27 to TRBJ1-5; 7 bases map to TRBD1. CDR1 is MNHEY, CDR2 SMNVEV, per germline (reference sequence). CDR3 length equals 17 residues. V dropped 5 bases and J dropped 5; count of bases not matched to a gene: 15. The DNA for the CDR3 is TGTGCCAGCAGTACCACCGGGGACAGAGTATTCCATCAGCCCCAGCATTTT. Amino acid sequence: CASSTTGDRVFHQPQHF.

The rearrangement uses TRBV19 and TRBJ1-1, with 9 bases aligning to TRBD1. The germline V gene has CDR1 LNHDA and CDR2 SQIVND (reference sequence). CDR3 size: 13 residues. V shed 8 bases, J shed 1 base, and the junction held 2 bases outside the gene matches. The CDR3 DNA reads TGTGCCAGTTACAGGGGGCAGAACACTGAAGCTTTCTTT. It specifies CASYRGQNTEAFF.

V is TRBV5-1 and J is TRBJ2-5; 13 bases fit TRBD2. The CDR3 covers 18 residues. V gave up 1 base and J gave up 1 base; unmatched junction bases: 7. The germline CDR1 and CDR2 sequences are SGHRS and YFSETQ. In DNA, the CDR3 is TGCGCCAGCAGCTTGAGACTAGCGGGGGGACTCTTCCAAGAGACCCAGTACTTC. Protein product: CASSLRLAGGLFQETQYF.

The table lists this clone with a few counts. The rearrangement joins TRBV19 to TRBJ2-2, with a tentative D call TRBD2 (5 bases). In germline, CDR1 is LNHDA, CDR2 SQIVND (reference sequence). CDR3 length: 15 amino acids. V dropped 7 bases and J dropped 5 bases, with 17 bases sitting between them. CDR3 sequence (DNA): TGTGCCAGTATTGGGGAGACCTCCGGGACCGGGGAGCTGTTTTTT. Its translation: CASIGETSGTGELFF. Supplemented by reference TRBV19 and TRBJ2-2, the full variable domain reads DGGITQSPKYLFRKEGQNVTLSCEQNLNHDAMYWYRQDPGQGLRLIYYSQIVNDFQKGDIAEGYSVSREKKESFPLTVTSAQKNPTAFYLCASIGETSGTGELFFGEGSRLTVL.

The V and J genes are TRBV19 and TRBJ1-4, with TRBD1 as a possible D gene (5 bases). V was clipped by 2 bases and J by 7 bases, with 11 bases between them. The CDR3 contains 14 residues. CDR1 LNHDA and CDR2 SQIVND come from the germline V gene (reference sequence). The CDR3 nucleotides are TGTGCCAGTAGTATAAGGGCAGGGAGTGAAAAACTGTTTTTT. Translated, it gives CASSIRAGSEKLFF.

The chain carries TRBV29-1 and TRBJ1-1; no clear D. CDR3 length: 11 amino acids. V lost 8 bases and J 1 base, leaving 8 bases between the germline ends. CDR1 is SQVTM and CDR2 is ANQGSEA in the germline V gene. This chain's CDR3 is CSTMRNTEAFF. Written as DNA, the CDR3 is TGCAGCACCATGAGGAACACTGAAGCTTTCTTT.

The V gene is TRBV7-9, the J gene TRBJ2-3; the match to TRBD1 covers 7 bases. J was trimmed by 0 bases and V by 6 bases; bases with no gene match: 6. In germline, CDR1 is SEHNR, CDR2 FQNEAQ (reference sequence). This CDR3 spans 15 amino acids. The CDR3 nucleotides are TGTGCCAGCAGTTTAAACAGGGGTAGCACAGATACGCAGTATTTT. It is translated as CASSLNRGSTDTQYF.

The J gene is TRBJ2-7, the V gene TRBV27; 10 bases match TRBD1. The germline V gene has CDR1 MNHEY and CDR2 SMNVEV (reference sequence). The trim removed 6 bases at V and 4 bases at J, leaving 9 bases unmatched. CDR3 length: 15 amino acids. CDR3 residues: CASSLNRDRGYEQYF. CDR3 bases: TGTGCCAGCAGCCTTAATCGGGACAGGGGTTACGAGCAGTACTTC.

This chain uses TRBV23-1 with TRBJ2-7; 9 bases line up with TRBD1. TRBV23-1 is identified as an open reading frame with a role that is uncertain. With 8 bases clipped from V and 4 bases from J, the junction kept 12 bases outside the gene matches. There are 15 residues in the CDR3. In DNA form, the CDR3 reads TGCGCCAGCGGACAAACAGGGGGCGTTCTTTACGAGCAGTACTTC. This translates into CASGQTGGVLYEQYF.

This clone was recorded once. The J gene is TRBJ2-5, the V gene TRBV19; no reliable D call. Germline V gene data show CDR1 as LNHDA and CDR2 as SQIVND (reference sequence). The CDR3 has 15 amino acids. Trimming removed 1 base from V and 5 bases from J, with 14 bases in between. The CDR3 loop reads CASSIGGGERETQYF. The CDR3 DNA sequence: TGTGCCAGTAGTATAGGGGGTGGGGAAAGGGAGACCCAGTACTTC.

V and J are TRBV19 and TRBJ1-1; no definite D call. CDR1 and CDR2 (germline): LNHDA, SQIVND (reference sequence). The CDR3 sequence is 15 residues long. V shed 6 bases and J shed 1 base, with 15 bases lying between them. In DNA form, the CDR3 reads TGTGCCAGTAGGTGGAGCGGGCGGGGGAACACTGAAGCTTTCTTT. Translation: CASRWSGRGNTEAFF.

The CDR3 here is CASRREGSYNEQFF. CDR3 sequence (DNA): TGTGCCAGCAGGAGGGAGGGCTCCTACAATGAGCAGTTCTTC. The chain employs TRBV6-1 and TRBJ2-1, with 7 bases identical to TRBD2. V was pared by 6 bases and J by 0 bases, with 2 bases of the junction left unmatched. CDR1 is MNHNS and CDR2 is SASEGT in the germline V gene. The CDR3 totals 14 residues.

The chain joins TRBV9 to TRBJ2-1; D unresolved. Deletions cut 0 bases from V and 7 bases from J, with 5 bases between. The CDR3 is 12 amino acids. Germline lookup yields CDR1 SGDLS and CDR2 YYNGEE. Written as DNA, the CDR3 is TGTGCCAGCAGCGTAGATGCGAATGAGCAGTTCTTC. Amino acids: CASSVDANEQFF.

This clone was observed a handful of times. V gene TRBV6-5 combines with J gene TRBJ2-1, with 7 bases fitting TRBD1. From germline, CDR1 is MNHEY and CDR2 SVGAGI. Trimming took 4 bases from V and 6 from J; bases not matched to a gene: 6. This CDR3 spans 14 amino acids. The CDR3 sequence: CASSSTGNGNEQFF. The CDR3 nucleotides are TGTGCCAGCAGTTCGACAGGGAACGGCAATGAGCAGTTCTTC.

This clone was seen only a few times. J is TRBJ1-2 and V is TRBV30; D gene uncertain. The CDR3 contains 12 residues. Germline CDR1 GTSNPN, CDR2 SVGIG (reference sequence). V lost 5 bases to trimming and J lost 4 bases, with 11 bases between them. The CDR3 nucleotides are TGTGCCTGGGACACCAGAGGCTATGGCTACACCTTC. The encoded protein is CAWDTRGYGYTF.

V is TRBV6-1 and J is TRBJ1-1; the D is unclear. Between the trimmed V and J ends, which lost 6 bases and 0 bases, there was a span of 8 bases. Germline V lookup: CDR1 MNHNS, CDR2 SASEGT. This CDR3 spans 13 amino acids. The CDR3 DNA reads as TGTGCCAGCAGGGTCGGGATGAACACTGAAGCTTTCTTT. Protein sequence: CASRVGMNTEAFF.

The chain links TRBV11-2 to TRBJ1-2; D is undetermined. Germline V CDR1 and CDR2: SGHAT, FQNNGV. This CDR3 region has 14 residues. V lost 0 bases to trimming and J lost 3 bases, with 8 bases between them. The CDR3 nucleotides read TGTGCCAGCAGCTTAGATCGAATGGACTATGGCTACACCTTC. Translating gives CASSLDRMDYGYTF.

This sequence joins TRBV7-9 and TRBJ2-7, with D unresolved. This CDR3 spans 15 amino acids. Trimming shortened V by 5 bases and J by 2 bases, and 16 bases separated the two germline ends. The V gene's germline CDR1 is SEHNR and CDR2 FQNEAQ (reference sequence). CDR3: CASSPDVGVPYEQYF. CDR3 nucleotide sequence: TGTGCCAGCAGCCCCGACGTTGGAGTCCCCTACGAGCAGTACTTC.

The V call is TRBV16, the J call TRBJ1-5; TRBD1 agrees at 7 bases. From germline, CDR1 is KGHSY and CDR2 FQNENV. V dropped 1 base and J dropped 5; count of bases not matched to a gene: 5. The CDR3 consists of 15 residues. DNA for the CDR3: TGTGCCAGCAGCCAATTCGAACAGGGGCATCAGCCCCAGCATTTT. Protein: CASSQFEQGHQPQHF.

The chain links TRBV12-5 to TRBJ2-5; the match to TRBD2 covers 7 bases. Germline trimming cut 0 bases from V and 4 bases from J; bases unmatched to any gene: 8. The CDR3 covers 16 residues. Germline loops: CDR1 LGHNT, CDR2 FRNRAP. The CDR3 loop reads CASGLVGGSSRETQYF. In nucleotides, the CDR3 is TGTGCTAGTGGTTTGGTCGGGGGGAGTAGTAGAGAGACCCAGTACTTC.